Described below is a single T cell receptor (beta chain) sequence and its context. Its antigen is unidentified. This sample stems from a study of cytomegalovirus exposure and HLA in healthy donors. Study observations and caveats: A later analysis showed that HLA-associated TCR beta chains had undergone more clonal expansion than equally common others.

The CDR3 has 14 residues. Germline values: CDR1 KGHSH, CDR2 LQKENI. V lost 4 bases, J lost 3 bases, and 11 bases lay in between. Researchers ran the PCR with 60 Vbeta and 13 Jbeta primers. Using immunoSEQ multiplex PCR, the repertoire was profiled, and TCRdb retains in-frame clones only, with some absent. This table has under 200,000 clones, approximately 84% appearing once. Sequencing was done on a sample of PBMCs. This clonotype was sampled from a woman between 50 and 59 years old in good health and CMV-seropositive. The V call is TRBV18, the J call TRBJ2-3, with D tentatively TRBD1 (6 bases). CDR3 DNA sequence: TGTGCCAGCTCACAAATTCAGGGGACAGATACGCAGTATTTT. Protein sequence: CASSQIQGTDTQYF. Complete variable domain (other parts from reference TRBV18 and TRBJ2-3): NAGVMQNPRHLVRRRGQEARLRCSPMKGHSHVYWYRQLPEEGLKFMVYLQKENIIDESGMPKERFSAEFPKEGPSILRIQQVVRGDSAAYFCASSQIQGTDTQYFGPGTRLTVL.